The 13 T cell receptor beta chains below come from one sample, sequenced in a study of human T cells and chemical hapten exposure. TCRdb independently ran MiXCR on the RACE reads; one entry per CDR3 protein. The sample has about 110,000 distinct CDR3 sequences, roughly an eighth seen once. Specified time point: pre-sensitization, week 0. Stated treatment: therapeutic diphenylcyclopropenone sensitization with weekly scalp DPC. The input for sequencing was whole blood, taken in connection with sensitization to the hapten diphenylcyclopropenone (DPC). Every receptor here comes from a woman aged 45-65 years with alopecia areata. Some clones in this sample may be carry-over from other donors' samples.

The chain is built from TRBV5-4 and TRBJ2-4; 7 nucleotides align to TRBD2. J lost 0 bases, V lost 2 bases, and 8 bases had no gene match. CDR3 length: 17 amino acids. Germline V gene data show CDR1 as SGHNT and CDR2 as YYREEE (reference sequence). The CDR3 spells CASSFGGDLLAKNIQYF. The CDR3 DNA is TGTGCCAGCAGCTTTGGGGGGGATCTTTTAGCCAAAAACATTCAGTACTTC.

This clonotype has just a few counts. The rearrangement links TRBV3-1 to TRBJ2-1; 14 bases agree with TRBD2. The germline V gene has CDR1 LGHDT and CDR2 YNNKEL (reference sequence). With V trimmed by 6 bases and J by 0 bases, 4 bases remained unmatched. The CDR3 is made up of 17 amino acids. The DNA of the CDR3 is TGTGCCAGCAGGGGGACTAGCGGGAGAAACTCCTACAATGAGCAGTTCTTC. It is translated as CASRGTSGRNSYNEQFF.

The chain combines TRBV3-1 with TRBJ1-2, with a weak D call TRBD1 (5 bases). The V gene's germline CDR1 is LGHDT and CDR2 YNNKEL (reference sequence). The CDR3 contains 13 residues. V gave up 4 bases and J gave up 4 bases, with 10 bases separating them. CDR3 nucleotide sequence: TGTGCCAGCAGCCTCCGGACAACCTATGGCTACACCTTC. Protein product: CASSLRTTYGYTF. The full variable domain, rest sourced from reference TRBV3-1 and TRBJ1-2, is DTAVSQTPKYLVTQMGNDKSIKCEQNLGHDTMYWYKQDSKKFLKIMFSYNNKELIINETVPNRFSPKSPDKAHLNLHINSLELGDSAVYFCASSLRTTYGYTFGSGTRLTVV.

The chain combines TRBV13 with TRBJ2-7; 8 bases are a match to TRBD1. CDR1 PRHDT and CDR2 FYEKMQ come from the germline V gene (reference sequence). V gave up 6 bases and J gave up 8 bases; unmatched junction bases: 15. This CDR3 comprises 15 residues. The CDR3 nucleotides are TGTGCCAGCAGGCGCGGACAGGGCAAGGAGTTCCAGCAGTACTTC. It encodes CASRRGQGKEFQQYF.

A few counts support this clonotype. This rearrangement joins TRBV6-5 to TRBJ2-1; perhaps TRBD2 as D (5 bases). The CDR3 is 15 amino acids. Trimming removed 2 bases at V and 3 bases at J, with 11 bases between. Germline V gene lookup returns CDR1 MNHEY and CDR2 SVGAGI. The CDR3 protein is CASSYRPGVYNEQFF. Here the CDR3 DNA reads TGTGCCAGCAGTTACCGGCCCGGGGTCTACAATGAGCAGTTCTTC.

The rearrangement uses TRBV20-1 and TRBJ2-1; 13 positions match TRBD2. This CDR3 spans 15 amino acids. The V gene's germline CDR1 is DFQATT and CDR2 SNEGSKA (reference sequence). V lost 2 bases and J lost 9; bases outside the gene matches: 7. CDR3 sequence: CSARTGLAGYFEQFF. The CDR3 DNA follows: TGCAGTGCTAGAACGGGACTAGCGGGGTACTTTGAGCAGTTCTTC.

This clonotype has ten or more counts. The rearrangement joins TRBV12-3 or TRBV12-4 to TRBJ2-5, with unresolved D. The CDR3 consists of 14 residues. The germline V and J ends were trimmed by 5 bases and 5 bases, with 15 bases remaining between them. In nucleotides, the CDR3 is TGTGCCAGCAGTGTTGGGAAGGGCGCCGAGACCCAGTACTTC. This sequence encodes CASSVGKGAETQYF.

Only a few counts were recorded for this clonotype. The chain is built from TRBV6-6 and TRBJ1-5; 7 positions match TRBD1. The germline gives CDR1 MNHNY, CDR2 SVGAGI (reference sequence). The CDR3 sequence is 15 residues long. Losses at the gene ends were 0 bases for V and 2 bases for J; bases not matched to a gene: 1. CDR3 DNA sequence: TGTGCCAGCAGTTACTCAACAGGGGGCAATCAGCCCCAGCATTTT. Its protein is CASSYSTGGNQPQHF.

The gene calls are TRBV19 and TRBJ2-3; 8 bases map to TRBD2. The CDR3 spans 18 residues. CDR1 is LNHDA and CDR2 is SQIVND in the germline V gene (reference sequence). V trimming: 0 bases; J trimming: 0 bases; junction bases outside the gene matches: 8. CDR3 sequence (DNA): TGTGCCAGTAGTATAGATCGAGCGGGGGCACGAAGCACAGATACGCAGTATTTT. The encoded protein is CASSIDRAGARSTDTQYF.

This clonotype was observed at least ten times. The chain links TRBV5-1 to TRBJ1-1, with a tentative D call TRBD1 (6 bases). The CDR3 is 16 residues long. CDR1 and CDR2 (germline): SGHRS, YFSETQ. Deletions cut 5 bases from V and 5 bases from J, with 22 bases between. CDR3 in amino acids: CASRINAGALGTEAFF. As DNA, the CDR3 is TGCGCCAGCAGAATCAACGCGGGGGCGCTGGGGACTGAAGCTTTCTTT.

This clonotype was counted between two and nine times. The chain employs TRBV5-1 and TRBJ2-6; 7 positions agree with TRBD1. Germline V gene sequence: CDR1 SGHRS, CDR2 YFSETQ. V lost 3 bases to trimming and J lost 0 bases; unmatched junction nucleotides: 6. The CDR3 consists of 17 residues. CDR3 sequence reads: CASSSDRAASGANVLTF. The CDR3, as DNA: TGCGCCAGCAGCTCTGACAGGGCCGCCTCTGGGGCCAACGTCCTGACTTTC.

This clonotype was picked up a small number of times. The CDR3 DNA sequence: TGCAGTGCTAGAGATTTTGCAAGTCCGGGGACTGAAGCTTTCTTT. It codes for CSARDFASPGTEAFF. The J gene is TRBJ1-1, the V gene TRBV20-1; D ambiguous. V was shortened by 0 bases and J by 5 bases, with 16 bases between the two germline ends. Germline values: CDR1 DFQATT, CDR2 SNEGSKA (reference sequence). The CDR3 runs to 15 residues.

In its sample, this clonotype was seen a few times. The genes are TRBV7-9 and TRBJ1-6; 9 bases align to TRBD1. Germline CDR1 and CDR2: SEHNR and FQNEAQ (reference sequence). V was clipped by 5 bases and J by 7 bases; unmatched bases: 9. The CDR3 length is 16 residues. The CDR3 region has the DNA TGTGCCAGCAGCCAGGACAGGGGAAGATGGAATTCACCCCTCCACTTT. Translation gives CASSQDRGRWNSPLHF.